This T cell receptor beta chain comes out of a study of blood T cell repertoires in COVID-19. Across the whole study: COVID-19 samples, acute and convalescent, were from the United States, Italy and Spain. The cDNA or gDNA used as material had been derived from T cells, B-cell-depleted T cells, or PBMCs.

Methods used by the authors: Counts of nucleated cells, estimated from reference gene primer amplification, were obtained. This table comes from immunoSEQ multiplex PCR, and its TCRdb copy is limited to in-frame clones, with some not included. From that table come the V and J calls and clone size; the DNA was used to work out D and trimming. The table includes approximately 96,000 clones, around 85% detected once. Looked up from germline, CDR1 is MDHEN and CDR2 is SYDVKM. The V and J ends lost 0 bases and 8 bases, in that order; junction bases with no gene match: 10. The CDR3 extends over 16 amino acids.

The clonotype comes from a woman of 80 years or more with acute or convalescent COVID-19. The chain has TRBV28 and TRBJ1-2; 9 bases line up with TRBD1. The sequencing sample was made of peripheral blood. The CDR3 bases are TGTGCCAGCAGTTTATGGGGAGGGGGACAGGGTAGGGGCTACACCTTC. This codes for CASSLWGGGQGRGYTF.